This is a list of T cell receptor beta chains from one sample in a study of PD-L1 blockade in urothelial cancer. Produced via immunoSEQ multiplex PCR; TCRdb's table is partial and in-frame only. The sample lists roughly 32,000 clones; 75% to 85% were seen once. This specimen was PBMCs, taken around atezolizumab (anti-PD-L1) treatment. These receptors were collected from a man in his fifties or sixties with urothelial cancer. Each CDR3 is given with its conserved first and last residue. D genes are given only for firm matches. Only part of the rows carry a size: once, few, many, or a class if the clone is expanded.

- | - | TRBJ2-5 | TRBV5-8 | TGTGCCAGCAGCTTGGGACACCTCCAAGAGACCCAGTACTTC | CASSLGHLQETQYF
TRBD1 | - | TRBJ2-3 | TRBV4-1 | TGCGCCAGCAGCCCCGGGGACAGCGTGATGTCAGATACGCAGTATTTT | CASSPGDSVMSDTQYF
TRBD2 | - | TRBJ2-3 | TRBV9 | TGTGCCAGCAGCGTATTTAGCGGGAGTATGAGCACAGATACGCAGTATTTT | CASSVFSGSMSTDTQYF
TRBD2 | - | TRBJ2-5 | TRBV5-8 | TGTGCCAGCAGCTCCGCGGGGGGGCCCGGGGAGACCCAGTACTTC | CASSSAGGPGETQYF
- | - | TRBJ1-5 | TRBV21-1 | TGTGCCAGCAGCAACGCGGGGACAGGGGTAACTCAGCCCCAGCATTTT | CASSNAGTGVTQPQHF
- | once | TRBJ1-4 | TRBV19 | TGTGCCACAATGACTCAGGAGGGACGGGCGGGGAAACTGTTTTTT | CATMTQEGRAGKLFF
TRBD2 | once | TRBJ2-2 | TRBV6-4 | TGTGCCAGCAGGGGACTAGCGGGGAACACCGGGGAGCTGTTTTTT | CASRGLAGNTGELFF
- | - | TRBJ2-7 | TRBV7-2 | TGTGCCAGCGGGGGGGCGCGGTCCTACGAGCAGTACTTC | CASGGARSYEQYF
TRBD2 | once | TRBJ2-2 | TRBV5-4 | TGTGCCAGCAGCGACGGCACTAGCGGTTTCACCGGGGAGCTGTTTTTT | CASSDGTSGFTGELFF
TRBD2 | once | TRBJ2-7 | TRBV5-6 | TGTGCCAGCAGCCTCGGGACTAGCGGATTCTACGAGCAGTACTTC | CASSLGTSGFYEQYF
- | - | TRBJ1-1 | TRBV5-4 | TGTGCCAGCAGCTTGTATCAGGGCGCGAACACTGAAGCTTTCTTT | CASSLYQGANTEAFF
- | - | TRBJ2-6 | TRBV5-1 | TGCGCCAGCAGCTTTGCAGTGCAGGCAGGGGCCAACGTCCTGACTTTC | CASSFAVQAGANVLTF
- | few | TRBJ2-7 | TRBV5-1 | TGCGCCAGCAGCGACTCGGGACTCTCGGTCGAGCAGTACTTC | CASSDSGLSVEQYF
TRBD1 | - | TRBJ2-6 | TRBV5-1 | TGCGCCAGCAGCTTAAAACAGGGGCCACGCTCTGGGGCCAACGTCCTGACTTTC | CASSLKQGPRSGANVLTF
- | - | TRBJ2-5 | TRBV18 | TGTGCCAGCTCACCACCATCAGTCCAAGAGACCCAGTACTTC | CASSPPSVQETQYF
TRBD2 | - | TRBJ2-5 | TRBV10-1 | TGCGCCAGCAGTGAGTCGCCTTGGCGGGGGGAGACCCAGTACTTC | CASSESPWRGETQYF
- | - | TRBJ1-2 | TRBV30 | TGTGCCTGGAGTGTGGGCAGTACACGTGGCTACACCTTC | CAWSVGSTRGYTF
TRBD1 | - | TRBJ2-4 | TRBV7-3 | TGTGCCAGCAGTCCGAAAGGGGGCGGCATTCAGTACTTC | CASSPKGGGIQYF
- | - | TRBJ1-2 | TRBV19 | TGTGCCAGTAGAGGCGACAGAGTCTATGGCTACACCTTC | CASRGDRVYGYTF
TRBD1 | - | TRBJ1-6 | TRBV27 | TGTGCCAGCAGGGGACAGGGTGTGAGCTCCTATAATTCACCCCTCCACTTT | CASRGQGVSSYNSPLHF
- | - | TRBJ1-2 | TRBV20-1 | TGCAGTGCTCCCGCGGACTATGGCTACACCTTC | CSAPADYGYTF
TRBD2 | - | TRBJ2-3 | TRBV9 | TGTGCCAGCAGCGGGACTAGCGGGAGGGCCGTCACAGATACGCAGTATTTT | CASSGTSGRAVTDTQYF
- | few | TRBJ2-2 | TRBV18 | TGTGCCAGCTCACCCAAGGAGGGTTGGGCCGGGGAGCTGTTTTTT | CASSPKEGWAGELFF
- | - | TRBJ1-2 | TRBV2 | TGTGCCAGCAGTGAAGCGCGGGGGGGCACCTTC | CASSEARGGTF
TRBD1 | - | TRBJ2-7 | TRBV18 | TGTGCCAGCTCACCCCTGGGACAGGGAAGGAACGAGCAGTACTTC | CASSPLGQGRNEQYF
TRBD2 | - | TRBJ2-1 | TRBV5-6 | TGTGCCAGCAGCTTGGAGCTAGCGGGATTCCATGAGCAGTTCTTC | CASSLELAGFHEQFF
- | - | TRBJ2-4 | TRBV9 | TGTGCCAGCAGCGTAGGAAGCGGAAAAGCCAAAAACATTCAGTACTTC | CASSVGSGKAKNIQYF
- | - | TRBJ1-6 | TRBV6-5 | TGTGCCAGCAGTTACTCGAGCCAGGGAAATAATTCACCCCTCCACTTT | CASSYSSQGNNSPLHF
TRBD1 | once | TRBJ2-7 | TRBV27 | TGTGCCAGCAGTATAAGACAGGGGGCCTACGAGCAGTACTTC | CASSIRQGAYEQYF
- | - | TRBJ1-1 | TRBV6-6 | TGTGCCAGCAGTTACTCGAGTTCTGGTAGCACTGAAGCTTTCTTT | CASSYSSSGSTEAFF
- | - | TRBJ1-1 | TRBV2 | TGTGCCAGCAGTGAATTAGGACAGATGAACACTGAAGCTTTCTTT | CASSELGQMNTEAFF
- | - | TRBJ1-1 | TRBV6-5 | TGTGCCAGCAGTACAGGGTCAACGAACACTGAAGCTTTCTTT | CASSTGSTNTEAFF
TRBD1 | - | TRBJ1-2 | TRBV6-6 | TGTGCCAGCAGTTACGGGACAGATAACTATGGCTACACCTTC | CASSYGTDNYGYTF
- | - | TRBJ1-1 | TRBV6-5 | TGTGCCAGCAGTTACGACTCGAACACTGAAGCTTTCTTT | CASSYDSNTEAFF
- | - | TRBJ1-2 | TRBV5-1 | TGCGCCAGCAGCTTAGATAGGGGGAACTATGGCTACACCTTC | CASSLDRGNYGYTF
TRBD1 | few | TRBJ2-4 | TRBV18 | TGTGCCAGCTCACCACTTGGGACAGAGACCATTCAGTACTTC | CASSPLGTETIQYF
- | - | TRBJ1-2 | TRBV4-3 | TGCGCCAGCAGCCAAGATCCCGCAGGGTCCATCTTTAACTATGGCTACACCTTC | CASSQDPAGSIFNYGYTF
TRBD1 | - | TRBJ2-3 | TRBV10-3 | TGTGCCATCAGTGTGACAGGGGGTGTGGCGCAGTATTTT | CAISVTGGVAQYF
TRBD1 | once | TRBJ1-1 | TRBV12-5 | TGTGCTAGTGGTTTGGCGGGACAGGTTAACACTGAAGCTTTCTTT | CASGLAGQVNTEAFF
TRBD1 | - | TRBJ1-1 | TRBV29-1 | TGCAGCGCTGGGACAGGGGATGAAGCTTTCTTT | CSAGTGDEAFF
TRBD2 | - | TRBJ2-5 | TRBV7-2 | TGTGCCAGCAGCTTATCCCTAGCGGTTCAAGAGACCCAGTACTTC | CASSLSLAVQETQYF
- | - | TRBJ2-3 | TRBV5-1 | TGCGCCAGCAGCTTTAGCGAGAGCACAGATACGCAGTATTTT | CASSFSESTDTQYF
- | - | TRBJ2-5 | TRBV2 | TGTGCCAGCAGCGTTGACAGGCCCCAAGAGGCCCAGTACTTC | CASSVDRPQEAQYF
- | - | TRBJ1-1 | TRBV6-6 | TGTGCCAGCAGCAGACAGCCCAACACTGAAGCTTTCTTT | CASSRQPNTEAFF
- | - | TRBJ2-7 | TRBV11-2 | TGTGCCAGCAGCTTACTAGCGCGGTACGAGCAGTACTTC | CASSLLARYEQYF
TRBD1 | - | TRBJ2-1 | TRBV19 | TGTGCCAGTAGTACCGGACAGGGGGTAAGCGATGAGCAGTTCTTC | CASSTGQGVSDEQFF
TRBD1 | - | TRBJ2-7 | TRBV28 | TGTGCCAGCAGTAAGGGACAGCCCTACGAGCAGTACTTC | CASSKGQPYEQYF
TRBD1 | once | TRBJ2-2 | TRBV2 | TGTGCCAGCTCTTTAGGGGGCAACACCGGGGAGCTGTTTTTT | CASSLGGNTGELFF
TRBD2 | - | TRBJ2-5 | TRBV5-1 | TGCGCCAGCAGCTTGGGGCTAGCGGGAGTTGTTGAGACCCAGTACTTC | CASSLGLAGVVETQYF
TRBD1 | - | TRBJ2-5 | TRBV11-2 | TGTGCCAGCAGCATCCGGGACAGGGAGACCCAGTACTTC | CASSIRDRETQYF